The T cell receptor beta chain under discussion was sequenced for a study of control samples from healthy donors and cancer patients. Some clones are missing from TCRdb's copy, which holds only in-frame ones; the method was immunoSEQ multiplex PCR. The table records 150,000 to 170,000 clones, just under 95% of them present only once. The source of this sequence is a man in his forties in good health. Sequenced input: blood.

The DNA of the CDR3 is TGTGCCAGCAGCTCGACAGGGGTTGATGGCTACACCTTC. Translating it yields CASSSTGVDGYTF. The chain couples TRBV7-8 to TRBJ1-2; 8 bases fit TRBD1. The CDR3 is made up of 13 amino acids. Germline-derived CDR1 and CDR2 are SGHVS and FQNEAQ. Trimming cost V 4 bases and J 6 bases; bases outside gene matches: 4.